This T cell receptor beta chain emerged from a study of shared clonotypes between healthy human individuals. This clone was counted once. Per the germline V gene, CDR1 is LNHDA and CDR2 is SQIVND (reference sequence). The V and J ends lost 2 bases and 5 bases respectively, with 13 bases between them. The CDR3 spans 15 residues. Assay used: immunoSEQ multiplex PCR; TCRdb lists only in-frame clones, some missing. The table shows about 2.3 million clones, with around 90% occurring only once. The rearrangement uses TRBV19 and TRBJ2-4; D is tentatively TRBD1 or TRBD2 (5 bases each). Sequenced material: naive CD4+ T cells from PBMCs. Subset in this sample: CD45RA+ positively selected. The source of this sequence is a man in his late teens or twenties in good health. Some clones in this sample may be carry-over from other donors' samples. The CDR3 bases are TGTGCCAGTAGTATATTACCCTCGGGGCAAAACATTCAGTACTTC. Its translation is CASSILPSGQNIQYF.